The 27 T cell receptor beta chains below were found in one sample sequenced in a study of blood T cell repertoires in COVID-19. Clones were read by immunoSEQ multiplex PCR, and TCRdb kept only the in-frame ones, dropping some. The table has around 290,000 clones, approximately 86% seen once. The sample taken for sequencing was PBMCs or T cells enriched from blood (not recorded which). Receptors were obtained from a woman between 18 and 29 years old who had recovered from COVID-19.

The V call is TRBV19, the J call TRBJ2-1; 7 nucleotides agree with TRBD1. The CDR3 is 14 amino acids. CDR1 is LNHDA, CDR2 SQIVND, per germline (reference sequence). V dropped 4 bases and J dropped 5; count of bases not matched to a gene: 5. The CDR3 DNA reads TGTGCCAGTAGTACCTGGGACAGCAACAATGAGCAGTTCTTC. This gives the protein CASSTWDSNNEQFF.

The chain links TRBV30 to TRBJ1-5; D is uncertain. The germline CDR1 and CDR2 sequences are GTSNPN and SVGIG (reference sequence). The length of the CDR3 is 15 residues. V was cut by 0 bases and J by 10 bases, with 19 bases left in between. In DNA form, the CDR3 reads TGTGCCTGGAGTGTAGGGTCTACGGGATCGCGACCCCAGCATTTT. Amino acid sequence: CAWSVGSTGSRPQHF.

The count of this clone is one. V usage is TRBV18 and J usage is TRBJ1-6, with D hard to call. Germline-derived CDR1 and CDR2 are KGHSH and LQKENI. The CDR3 length is 14 residues. V shed 6 bases and J shed 0 bases, with 6 bases lying between them. CDR3 nucleotides: TGTGCCAGCTCGCGGAGCTCCTATAATTCACCCCTCCACTTT. It is translated as CASSRSSYNSPLHF.

Only one count was recorded for this clone. The rearrangement uses TRBV30 and TRBJ2-1; 8 nucleotides align to TRBD1. Germline V lookup: CDR1 GTSNPN, CDR2 SVGIG (reference sequence). The CDR3 length is 13 residues. CDR3 DNA: TGTGCATCGACAGGGGTGGCTCGATTTGAGCAGTTCTTC. It specifies CASTGVARFEQFF.

The chain has TRBV3-1 (or the pseudogene TRBV3-2) and TRBJ1-2; D gene ambiguous. Between the trimmed V and J ends, which lost 0 bases and 6 bases, there was a span of 11 bases. Germline-derived CDR1 and CDR2 are LGHDT and YNNKEL (reference sequence). This CDR3 has 14 amino acids. CDR3 nucleotide sequence: TGTGCCAGCAGCCAAGAACAACGTTTGGATGGCTACACCTTC. It codes for CASSQEQRLDGYTF.

J is TRBJ2-1 and V is TRBV19; 9 bases map to TRBD1. Germline trimming cut 6 bases from V and 10 bases from J; bases unmatched to any gene: 10. The CDR3 runs to 14 residues. Germline CDR1 and CDR2: LNHDA and SQIVND (reference sequence). CDR3 nucleotide sequence: TGTGCCAGTAGCGGACAGGGGTCTCTTAGAGAGCAGTTCTTC. As protein: CASSGQGSLREQFF.

The J gene is TRBJ2-2, the V gene TRBV9; a possible D gene is TRBD1 (5 bases). This CDR3 has 13 amino acids. Trimming took off 6 bases at V and 1 base at J, with 7 bases between the two ends. The germline V gene has CDR1 SGDLS and CDR2 YYNGEE. The CDR3 is CASTQGNTGELFF. The CDR3 coding sequence is TGTGCCAGCACCCAGGGGAACACCGGGGAGCTGTTTTTT.

The rearrangement uses TRBV3-1 (or the pseudogene TRBV3-2) and TRBJ2-3; 10 positions match TRBD2. Germline V gene lookup returns CDR1 LGHDT and CDR2 YNNKEL (reference sequence). V trimming: 2 bases; J trimming: 2 bases; junction bases outside the gene matches: 4. The CDR3 totals 16 residues. The CDR3 spells CASSQLAGVPTDTQYF. CDR3 DNA sequence: TGTGCCAGCAGCCAACTAGCGGGGGTGCCCACAGATACGCAGTATTTT.

This chain connects TRBV9 to TRBJ1-2, with D possibly TRBD1 on 5 matching bases. Trimming removed 4 bases at V and 8 bases at J, with 15 bases between. The germline V gene has CDR1 SGDLS and CDR2 YYNGEE. CDR3 size: 13 residues. CDR3 loop: CASSPMGGSGYTF. The CDR3 DNA reads TGTGCCAGCAGCCCTATGGGGGGGAGCGGCTACACCTTC. Full variable domain (outside the CDR3, taken from reference TRBV9 and TRBJ1-2): DSGVTQTPKHLITATGQRVTLRCSPRSGDLSVYWYQQSLDQGLQFLIQYYNGEERAKGNILERFSAQQFPDLHSELNLSSLELGDSALYFCASSPMGGSGYTFGSGTRLTVV.

This clone has a count of ten or more. The rearrangement links TRBV5-1 to TRBJ1-1; D unresolved. V was trimmed by 0 bases and J by 6 bases, leaving 12 bases between them. Germline CDR1 is SGHRS and CDR2 is YFSETQ. CDR3 length equals 14 residues. CDR3 nucleotides: TGCGCCAGCAGCTTGGCCGCGGAAACCGCTGAAGCTTTCTTT. Translating it yields CASSLAAETAEAFF.

This clone has just one count. V is TRBV24-1 and J is TRBJ1-2; D possibly corresponds to TRBD1 (6 bases). The germline CDR1 and CDR2 sequences are KGHDR and SFDVKD. CDR3 length: 15 amino acids. V dropped 4 bases and J dropped 4 bases, with 15 bases sitting between them. CDR3 DNA: TGTGCCACCAGTGACTCTAAACAGGGTAGCTATGGCTACACCTTC. It encodes CATSDSKQGSYGYTF.

The CDR3 region is CASSEANYNEQFF. The DNA of the CDR3 is TGTGCCAGCAGTGAAGCCAATTACAATGAGCAGTTCTTC. The rearrangement joins TRBV2 to TRBJ2-1; unclear D gene. Germline CDR1 and CDR2: SNHLY and FYNNEI. The CDR3 covers 13 residues. Trimming shortened V by 0 bases and J by 4 bases, and 4 bases separated the two germline ends.

V is TRBV27 and J is TRBJ1-1; maybe TRBD1 (5 bases). With 2 bases removed from V and 3 bases from J, the gap between germline ends came to 10 bases. Germline CDR1 reads MNHEY; CDR2 reads SMNVEV (reference sequence). CDR3 length equals 14 residues. This CDR3 is CASSLGGSHTEAFF. The CDR3 DNA reads as TGTGCCAGCAGTTTAGGGGGGTCGCACACTGAAGCTTTCTTT.

CDR3: CASSQTGTDQPQHF. CDR3 in DNA: TGCGCCAGCAGCCAAACCGGGACAGATCAGCCCCAGCATTTT. This chain connects TRBV4-1 to TRBJ1-5; 7 nucleotides agree with TRBD1. The V gene's germline CDR1 is MGHRA and CDR2 YSYEKL. With 2 bases clipped from V and 5 bases from J, the junction kept 3 bases outside the gene matches. The CDR3 contains 14 residues.

The CDR3 region is CASSYRLAGVGSYNEQFF. The CDR3 DNA reads TGTGCCAGCAGCTACAGACTAGCGGGAGTGGGATCCTACAATGAGCAGTTCTTC. This chain uses TRBV7-8 with TRBJ2-1, with 12 bases that match TRBD2. Germline V gives CDR1 SGHVS, CDR2 FQNEAQ. V shed 4 bases, J shed 1 base, and the junction held 8 bases outside the gene matches. This CDR3 has 18 residues.

The chain joins TRBV12-3 or TRBV12-4 to TRBJ1-1, with 8 bases matching TRBD1. V dropped 6 bases and J dropped 6; count of bases not matched to a gene: 6. The CDR3 has 13 amino acids. The CDR3 sequence: CASRGTGQPEAFF. CDR3 DNA sequence: TGTGCCAGCAGGGGGACAGGCCAACCTGAAGCTTTCTTT.

This chain connects TRBV7-9 to TRBJ2-2; D is ambiguous. This CDR3 is built from 12 residues. Trimming stripped 7 bases from V and 0 bases from J, with 3 bases between. Germline CDR1 SEHNR, CDR2 FQNEAQ (reference sequence). CDR3 sequence (DNA): TGTGCCAGCATCACGAACACCGGGGAGCTGTTTTTT. Encoded protein: CASITNTGELFF. Looking up the rest from reference TRBV7-9 and TRBJ2-2 gives the full variable domain: DTGVSQNPRHKITKRGQNVTFRCDPISEHNRLYWYRQTLGQGPEFLTYFQNEAQLEKSRLLSDRFSAERPKGSFSTLEIQRTEQGDSAMYLCASITNTGELFFGEGSRLTVL.

The CDR3 spells CASSLIYTYNSPLHF. The CDR3 coding sequence is TGTGCCAGCAGTTTAATATACACCTATAATTCACCCCTCCACTTT. This chain links TRBV27 with TRBJ1-6, with D hard to call. V dropped 2 bases and J dropped 2 bases, with 7 bases sitting between them. CDR1 and CDR2 (germline): MNHEY, SMNVEV (reference sequence). The CDR3 loop spans 15 amino acids.

The chain employs TRBV5-1 and TRBJ2-2; D is possibly TRBD1 (5 bases). The germline V and J ends were trimmed by 4 bases and 3 bases, with 13 bases remaining between them. The CDR3 runs to 15 residues. The germline V gene has CDR1 SGHRS and CDR2 YFSETQ. CDR3 amino acids: CASSQDTGDTGELFF. In nucleotides, the CDR3 is TGCGCCAGCAGCCAAGACACAGGAGACACCGGGGAGCTGTTTTTT.

This clone was seen a few times. The gene calls are TRBV10-3 and TRBJ1-1; D ambiguous. Looked up from germline, CDR1 is ENHRY and CDR2 is SYGVKD. With 9 bases removed from V and 1 base from J, the gap between germline ends came to 18 bases. The CDR3 runs 15 residues. The CDR3 DNA reads TGTGCCATGGCCTCAACCGGGTCTCCGAACACTGAAGCTTTCTTT. Translating gives CAMASTGSPNTEAFF.

This clone showed up just once. The V call is TRBV30, the J call TRBJ2-1, with 8 bases fitting TRBD2. CDR1 and CDR2 (germline): GTSNPN, SVGIG (reference sequence). The J segment lost 0 bases and the V segment lost 2 bases, leaving 3 bases of the junction unmatched. The CDR3 totals 15 residues. DNA of the CDR3: TGTGCCTGGAGTCTGGGACTAGACTCCTACAATGAGCAGTTCTTC. It yields the protein CAWSLGLDSYNEQFF.

The chain links TRBV5-1 to TRBJ2-5, with 16 bases identical to TRBD2. Unmatched junction bases numbered 7, after V lost 4 bases and J lost 1 base. Germline V lookup: CDR1 SGHRS, CDR2 YFSETQ. This CDR3 has 18 residues. CDR3 in amino acids: CASSIGTSGGAFQETQYF. CDR3 sequence (DNA): TGCGCCAGCAGCATAGGGACTAGCGGGGGGGCTTTCCAAGAGACCCAGTACTTC.

CDR3: CASSVSLATKNTGELFF. The DNA for the CDR3 is TGTGCCAGCTCAGTCTCTTTAGCTACAAAAAACACCGGGGAGCTGTTTTTT. This chain joins TRBV18 and TRBJ2-2, with D hard to call. V lost 5 bases and J lost 2, with 18 bases in between. The CDR3 runs 17 residues. In germline, CDR1 is KGHSH, CDR2 LQKENI.

The rearrangement uses TRBV6-2 or TRBV6-3 and TRBJ1-5; D might be TRBD1 (5 bases). The length of the CDR3 is 17 residues. Germline V lookup: CDR1 MNHEY, CDR2 SVGEGT. Trimming cost V 2 bases and J 4 bases, with 18 bases left between them. The CDR3 reads CASSYGTAPGGNQPQHF. The CDR3 nucleotides are TGTGCCAGCAGTTACGGTACGGCACCCGGGGGGAATCAGCCCCAGCATTTT.

V and J are TRBV6-6 and TRBJ1-5, with TRBD1 matching 10 bases. CDR3 size: 14 residues. The V gene's germline CDR1 is MNHNY and CDR2 SVGAGI (reference sequence). The J segment lost 1 base and the V segment lost 6 bases, leaving 0 bases of the junction unmatched. As DNA, the CDR3 is TGTGCCAGCAGGGACAGGGGGAGCAATCAGCCCCAGCATTTT. It specifies CASRDRGSNQPQHF.

The rearrangement joins TRBV30 to TRBJ1-4; D may be TRBD1 (5 bases). This CDR3 is 12 amino acids long. Trimming pared 7 bases from V and 7 bases from J, leaving 13 bases between. Per the germline V gene, CDR1 is GTSNPN and CDR2 is SVGIG (reference sequence). CDR3 coding DNA: TGTGCCTCAGGGAGGGATTCTGAAAAACTGTTTTTT. Translated, it gives CASGRDSEKLFF.

This sequence joins TRBV9 and TRBJ2-5; 7 positions agree with TRBD2. The germline V gene encodes CDR1 SGDLS and CDR2 YYNGEE. V trimming: 0 bases; J trimming: 4 bases; junction bases outside the gene matches: 12. This CDR3 region has 17 residues. CDR3 coding DNA: TGTGCCAGCAGCGTAGGAATCGCGGGAGTATCCCGAGAGACCCAGTACTTC. This encodes CASSVGIAGVSRETQYF.